This T cell receptor (beta chain) was recorded in a study of shared clonotypes between healthy human individuals. Findings and limits, study-wide: Among several donors, roughly 5.4% of naive CD4 clonotypes were found in common.

Regarding this clone: What it binds is unknown. Distinct nucleotide sequences in the sample also encode this CDR3.

Authors' processing steps: Filtering of immunoSEQ junctional sequences could not match full-length read filtering. This table comes from immunoSEQ multiplex PCR, and its TCRdb copy is limited to in-frame clones, with some not included. That table is the source of V, J and clone size, and D and trimming were worked out from the DNA. The sample has about 330,000 clones, around 86% seen once. The CDR3 is 14 amino acids. V shed 3 bases and J shed 0 bases, with 6 bases lying between them. Germline lookup yields CDR1 SNHLY and CDR2 FYNNEI. The clonotype originates from a man younger than 35 in good health. The chain carries TRBV2 and TRBJ1-5; D remains ambiguous. Specimen: memory CD8+ T cells sorted from blood. Regarding subset: CD45RO+ cells pooled with CCR7-negative TemRA cells. The CDR3 sequence is CASSDGDSNQPQHF. The CDR3 bases are TGTGCCAGCAGTGACGGGGATAGCAATCAGCCCCAGCATTTT.